This TCR beta chain came from a study of control samples from healthy donors and cancer patients (dated by TCRdb to about 2020). To prepare the library, the immunoSEQ multiplex PCR assay was applied. TCRdb retrieved this table from immuneACCESS and kept in-frame rearrangements only. Not all clones are present; in checked studies, unresolved V genes account for under half, and no reason is known for the remainder. Present in this sample are 100,000 or so clones, roughly nine tenths of which were seen just once. The ten most abundant clones make up 1.3% of the sample. As regards this clone: Its antigen remains unidentified. Per-base quality was not reported, and no clone a single base away is much larger than it.

This sequence originates from a woman in her fifties or sixties in good health. The sample comprised blood.

In nucleotides, the sequence is TGTGCCAGCAGCTGGGGCAGGGGTTTGAACACTGAAGCTTTCTTT. It is translated as CASSWGRGLNTEAFF. The chain employs TRBV2 and TRBJ1-1; tentative D gene TRBD1, with 6 bases matching. The trim is 6 bases for V and 0 bases for J, with a gap of 14 bases between the germline ends. The CDR3 measures 15 amino acids from cysteine to phenylalanine. Only CDR3 DNA is held: 45 bases, read in frame from base 1. CDR1 is given as SNHLY and CDR2 as FYNNEI, both from the germline V gene.